The sequence of this T cell receptor (beta chain) was determined in a study of shared clonotypes between healthy human individuals. Germline V lookup: CDR1 MGHRA, CDR2 YSYEKL. This CDR3 has 16 amino acids. The V end lost 3 bases, the J end lost 2 bases, and 17 bases lay between the germline ends. Sequenced by immunoSEQ multiplex PCR; TCRdb stores in-frame clones only, minus some. The sample yields under 130,000 clones, less than 80% seen once. The source material was memory CD8+ T cells sorted from blood. This sample's subset: CD45RO+ cells pooled with CCR7-negative TemRA cells. The sequence was collected from a woman aged 25 to 45 in good health. This chain links TRBV4-1 with TRBJ2-7; D remains unclear. CDR3 nucleotides: TGCGCCAGCAGCCATTCTGATTGGGCACCCACCTACGAGCAGTACTTC. Translation gives CASSHSDWAPTYEQYF.